A single sample gave rise to the 2 T cell receptor beta chains below, sequenced in a study of Ad26.COV2.S vaccination and SARS-CoV-2 variants. Produced via immunoSEQ multiplex PCR; TCRdb's table is partial and in-frame only. The table includes about 680,000 clones, 89% detected once. The treatment is: around 19 received Ad26.COV2.S at low or high dose, single or two shots; about five received placebo; per-sample allocation not given. The samples were gathered on day 63 after the first injection of vaccine or placebo. This specimen consisted of peripheral blood, obtained in a trial of Ad26.COV2.S vaccine versus placebo. Receptors were obtained from a person between 18 and 65 years old who received the Ad26.COV2.S COVID-19 vaccine or a placebo.

V is TRBV7-8 and J is TRBJ2-2; 12 positions agree with TRBD2. The V gene end was trimmed by 1 base and the J gene end by 1 base; junction bases not matched to a gene: 4. This CDR3 has 18 amino acids. Germline V gene lookup returns CDR1 SGHVS and CDR2 FQNEAQ. CDR3 coding DNA: TGTGCCAGCAGCTTAGTGCTAGCGGGAGGGAGGAACACCGGGGAGCTGTTTTTT. Translated, it gives CASSLVLAGGRNTGELFF.

The chain couples TRBV3-1 (or the pseudogene TRBV3-2) to TRBJ2-3, with D tentatively TRBD2 (6 bases). The CDR3 covers 17 residues. Germline V gives CDR1 LGHDT, CDR2 YNNKEL (reference sequence). Deletions cut 1 base from V and 2 bases from J, with 16 bases between. The CDR3: CASSQGGTFPNTDTQYF. Written as DNA, the CDR3 is TGTGCCAGCAGCCAAGGGGGGACTTTTCCAAACACAGATACGCAGTATTTT.